The clone carrying this T cell receptor beta chain was recorded at least ten times. The source of the sample is a study of CDR3 diversity in severe acne. The CDR3 sequence is 16 residues long. V gave up 6 bases and J gave up 0 bases, with 14 bases separating them. CDR1 is LNHDA and CDR2 is SQIVND in the germline V gene (reference sequence). TCRdb reprocessed the PCR reads with MiXCR, giving one entry per CDR3 protein. This table holds roughly 93,000 distinct CDR3 sequences, under 55% found once. The sample comprised blood. The chain is built from TRBV19 and TRBJ2-2, with D hard to call. The receptor was isolated from a male donor with severe acne vulgaris. The CDR3 region is CASRPASGPNTGELFF. CDR3 DNA: TGTGCCAGTAGGCCTGCCTCCGGGCCGAACACCGGGGAGCTGTTTTTT.